These T cell receptor beta chains were read from a single sample in a study of cytomegalovirus exposure and HLA in healthy donors. Repertoires were generated with immunoSEQ multiplex PCR, while TCRdb's copy carries only in-frame clones and drops some. The sample holds 150,000 to 200,000 clones, around 81% seen once. Sequenced input: PBMCs. The origin of the receptors is a woman aged 25 to 45 in good health and CMV-seronegative. The CDR3 runs from the conserved cysteine through the conserved F or W. The D gene is left open where the match is weak. Expanded clones are given a class, and other clones once, few, many or no size at all.

>.|TRBD2|TRBJ2-2|TRBV5-4
TGTGCCAGCAGCAGCATACTAGCGGCTAACACCGGGGAGCTGTTTTTT
CASSSILAANTGELFF
>.|TRBD1|TRBJ1-1|TRBV27
TGTGCCAGCAGTGGACAGGGGGCGCAATATGAAGCTTTCTTT
CASSGQGAQYEAFF
>.|.|TRBJ1-4|TRBV4-2
TGTGCCAGCAGGCCGGTGCTTTCGGCAACTAATGAAAAACTGTTTTTT
CASRPVLSATNEKLFF
>.|.|TRBJ1-2|TRBV10-3
TGTGCCGCGGGGAACCTTAACTATGGCTACACCTTC
CAAGNLNYGYTF
>.|TRBD2|TRBJ2-1|TRBV19
TGTGCCAGTATGGGGCGGAGTAGCGGGGTGTACAATGAGCAGTTCTTC
CASMGRSSGVYNEQFF
>.|.|TRBJ2-2|TRBV7-9
TGTGCCAGCAGCGAAGGTCGTCGTAGCATTTTT
CASSEGRRSIF
>.|TRBD1|TRBJ1-2|TRBV10-2
TGCGCCAGCATGGTGAGGGACAGGGGACTCCAACCACGTGGCTACACCTTC
CASMVRDRGLQPRGYTF
>once|TRBD2|TRBJ2-3|TRBV6-5
TGTGCCAGCGTAATGACTAGCAAGGGAACAGATACGCAGTATTTT
CASVMTSKGTDTQYF
>.|.|TRBJ1-5|TRBV5-6
TGTGCCAGCAGCTTGGCGGGGGGAGGAGGCAATCAGCCCCAGCATTTT
CASSLAGGGGNQPQHF
>.|.|TRBJ2-7|TRBV2
TGTGCCAGCCTCTTACAGGGCTACCCACTCGAGCAGTACTTC
CASLLQGYPLEQYF
>.|TRBD1|TRBJ1-2|TRBV2
TGTGCCAGCATCCCCGACAGGGAGGCTGGCTACACCTTC
CASIPDREAGYTF
>.|TRBD2|TRBJ2-3|TRBV28
TGTGCCAGCAGTTTACTAGCGGCATTAACAGATACGCAGTATTTT
CASSLLAALTDTQYF
>.|TRBD1|TRBJ2-7|TRBV11-2
TGTGCCAGCAGCACGGGGACAGGCTCCTACGAGCAGTACTTC
CASSTGTGSYEQYF